The 7 T cell receptor beta chains below all came from one sample that was sequenced in a study of T cell responses to AZD1222 COVID-19 vaccine. This table comes from immunoSEQ multiplex PCR, and its TCRdb copy is limited to in-frame clones, with some not included. The profile shows approximately 140,000 clones, about 94% of them singletons. Sequencing was performed on peripheral blood, taken on day 0 of AZD1222 vaccination. The receptors were gathered from an adult in good health.

In this sample, this clone turned up once. The rearrangement uses TRBV5-1 and TRBJ1-4, with a tentative D call TRBD1 (5 bases). CDR3 size: 15 residues. In germline, CDR1 is SGHRS, CDR2 YFSETQ. Between the trimmed V and J ends, which lost 2 bases and 0 bases, there was a span of 8 bases. Written as DNA, the CDR3 is TGCGCCAGCAGCTTTACAGGTGCAACTAATGAAAAACTGTTTTTT. This encodes CASSFTGATNEKLFF.

Only one count was recorded for this clone. The genes are TRBV12-3 or TRBV12-4 and TRBJ2-1; D possibly uses TRBD1 or TRBD2 (6 bases each). The CDR3 has 13 residues. Here the CDR3 DNA reads TGTGGAGGGGGGCCCCAGACTTCCAATGAGCAGTTCTTC. Protein: CGGGPQTSNEQFF.

The chain carries TRBV30 and TRBJ2-2; unclear D gene. From germline, CDR1 is GTSNPN and CDR2 SVGIG (reference sequence). V lost 1 base and J 7 bases, leaving 4 bases between the germline ends. CDR3 length equals 11 residues. The CDR3 reads CAWSDGGELFF. CDR3 DNA: TGTGCCTGGAGTGATGGCGGGGAGCTGTTTTTT.

The chain links TRBV27 to TRBJ2-7; 8 positions agree with TRBD2. V dropped 4 bases and J dropped 2; count of bases not matched to a gene: 1. CDR3 length: 13 amino acids. CDR1 is MNHEY and CDR2 is SMNVEV in the germline V gene (reference sequence). Here the CDR3 reads CASSSGLAYEQYF. CDR3 coding DNA: TGTGCCAGCAGTTCGGGACTAGCCTACGAGCAGTACTTC.

The chain joins TRBV13 to TRBJ2-1; 8 positions agree with TRBD2. The germline CDR1 and CDR2 sequences are PRHDT and FYEKMQ (reference sequence). The J segment lost 8 bases and the V segment lost 2 bases, leaving 5 bases of the junction unmatched. The CDR3 is 14 residues long. The chain's CDR3 is CASSLRGGRDEQFF. In DNA, the CDR3 is TGTGCCAGCAGCTTACGGGGGGGCCGGGATGAGCAGTTCTTC.

The chain combines TRBV19 with TRBJ1-6; D unresolved. The CDR3 is 16 residues long. Trimming removed 1 base at V and 4 bases at J, with 11 bases between. In germline, CDR1 is LNHDA, CDR2 SQIVND (reference sequence). The chain's CDR3 is CASSIAGNSYNSPLHF. CDR3 bases: TGTGCCAGTAGTATAGCCGGGAACTCGTATAATTCACCCCTCCACTTT.

The chain uses TRBV9 and TRBJ1-2, with D unclear. V lost 0 bases to trimming and J lost 5 bases, with 11 bases between them. The CDR3 loop spans 14 amino acids. Germline lookup yields CDR1 SGDLS and CDR2 YYNGEE. The CDR3 DNA follows: TGTGCCAGCAGCGTAGCTGACGCTAGTTATGGCTACACCTTC. Encoded protein: CASSVADASYGYTF.